Listed below are T cell receptor beta chains from one sample, sequenced in a study of post-analysis software for immune sequencing data. MiXCR, applied by TCRdb to the PCR reads, yields one record per CDR3 protein. The sample has around 700,000 distinct CDR3 sequences, approximately 59% seen once. Sequencing was done on a sample of blood. The receptors derive from a girl aged 2 to 10 with multiple sclerosis. The CDR3 runs from the conserved cysteine through the conserved F or W. The D gene is left open where the match is weak. Rows give clone size only sometimes, using once, few, many, or a class for an expanded clone.

>.|.|TRBV4-3|TRBJ1-1
TGCGCCAGCAGCCAGGACGACAGAACTGAAGCTTTCTTT
CASSQDDRTEAFF
>once|TRBD2|TRBV20-1|TRBJ2-6
TGCAGTGCCTCGGGGGGGTCTGGGGCCAACGTCCTGACTTTC
CSASGGSGANVLTF
>.|.|TRBV7-8|TRBJ2-7
TGTGCCAGCAGCTTAAGGGGGGGGCAGGGTTACGAGCAGTACTTC
CASSLRGGQGYEQYF
>.|.|TRBV6-1|TRBJ2-3
TGTGCCAGCAGCGCCTGGACTCACCCCAGCACAGATACGCAGTATTTT
CASSAWTHPSTDTQYF
>.|.|TRBV5-1|TRBJ2-1
TGCGCCAGCAGCCCGTCCTTAGCGGCAATGTCCTACAATGAGCAGTTCTTC
CASSPSLAAMSYNEQFF
>few|.|TRBV6-5|TRBJ1-4
TGTGCCAGCAGTCTCGGGAGTTCGAATGAAAAACTGTTTTTT
CASSLGSSNEKLFF
>.|TRBD2|TRBV5-5|TRBJ2-3
TGTGCCAGCAGCTTACCTGGACTAGCGGGGGGCGGGGATACGCAGTATTTT
CASSLPGLAGGGDTQYF
>few|TRBD2|TRBV6-2/TRBV6-3|TRBJ2-3
TGTGCCAGCAGTTATTCCCACCGGGAGGCTAGCACAGATACGCAGTATTTT
CASSYSHREASTDTQYF
>.|.|TRBV30|TRBJ1-1
TGTGCCTGGAGTTTCAGCGGGAACACTGAAGCTTTCTTT
CAWSFSGNTEAFF
>.|.|TRBV12-3/TRBV12-4|TRBJ1-5
TGTGCCAGCAGTTTAGGTTTCGGCGGCAGGGGAAATCAGCCCCAGCATTTT
CASSLGFGGRGNQPQHF
>.|.|TRBV29-1|TRBJ2-3
TGCAGCGTTGAGAGCGGGAGCACAGATACGCAGTATTTT
CSVESGSTDTQYF
>.|TRBD2|TRBV20-1|TRBJ2-1
TGCAGTGCTAGAGACCGCAGCGGGAGCTCCTACAATGAGCAGTTCTTC
CSARDRSGSSYNEQFF
>few|.|TRBV29-1|TRBJ2-7
TGCAGCGTGGCCGCGTCTCCCAGCTCCTACGAGCAGTACTTC
CSVAASPSSYEQYF
>.|TRBD1|TRBV6-5|TRBJ1-5
TGTGCCAGCAGCCGCTCAGGGGGCGTTCAGCCCCAGCATTTT
CASSRSGGVQPQHF
>once|.|TRBV10-3|TRBJ2-3
TGTGCCATCAGTGAGCAGCTAGAGGGGGGCGCAGATACGCAGTATTTT
CAISEQLEGGADTQYF
>.|.|TRBV6-5|TRBJ1-6
TGTGCCAGTAGTCCCTCCGAGGTTTCACCCCTCCACTTT
CASSPSEVSPLHF
>.|.|TRBV2|TRBJ2-4
TGTGCCAGCAGCCCGGAGGTGGGGGCCAAAAACATTCAGTACTTC
CASSPEVGAKNIQYF
>.|TRBD2|TRBV7-2|TRBJ2-1
TGTGCCAGCAGCTTACGTTGGCGGGGGTACAATGAGCAGTTCTTC
CASSLRWRGYNEQFF
>.|.|TRBV7-4|TRBJ2-5
TGTGCCAGCAGCGTGTCCTGTGAAACCCAACCCATGCAAGAGACCCAGTACTTC
CASSVSCETQPMQETQYF
>.|.|TRBV6-5|TRBJ1-1
TGTGCCAGCAGGGAGTTGCAATCCCGGAGTGCTTTCTTT
CASRELQSRSAFF
>.|.|TRBV5-1|TRBJ2-7
TGCGCCAGCAGTCAGGACGGGACAAACTACGAGCAGTACTTC
CASSQDGTNYEQYF
>few|.|TRBV6-6|TRBJ2-1
TGTGCCAGCAGTTACATGAGGACAACCGGCTCCTACAATGAGCAGTTCTTC
CASSYMRTTGSYNEQFF
>few|TRBD1|TRBV7-6|TRBJ1-2
TGTGCCAGCAGCCCCAGCGGGACAGGGGAAGGCTACACCTTC
CASSPSGTGEGYTF
>few|.|TRBV2|TRBJ2-5
TGTGCCAGCAGTGTATTCGGGGAAGAGACCCAGTACTTC
CASSVFGEETQYF
>.|.|TRBV20-1|TRBJ1-2
TGCAGTGCTAGATTGGTACGCAAAGGGTATGGCTGCACCTTC
CSARLVRKGYGCTF
>few|.|TRBV5-4|TRBJ2-5
TGTGCCAGCAGCTCGCCCGGGACCGTGGGGGAGACCCAGTACTTC
CASSSPGTVGETQYF
>.|.|TRBV4-1|TRBJ2-5
TGCGCCAGCAGCCAAGGGTGGAGGGCCCAAGAGACCCAGTACTTC
CASSQGWRAQETQYF
>few|.|TRBV9|TRBJ2-5
TGTGCCAGCAGCGTCTATGGGGAGACCCAGTACTTC
CASSVYGETQYF
>.|TRBD1|TRBV6-1|TRBJ2-6
TGTGCCAGCAACGACAGGGGAATCTCTGGGGCCAACGTCCTGACTTTC
CASNDRGISGANVLTF
>.|TRBD1|TRBV7-9|TRBJ2-1
TGTGCCAGCAGCTTAATCAGGGGGCCTTACAATGAGCAGTTCTTC
CASSLIRGPYNEQFF
>once|.|TRBV4-1|TRBJ1-2
TGCGCCAGCAGCCATGAAGGAGAGGGGGTCATCTATGGCTACACCTTC
CASSHEGEGVIYGYTF
>.|.|TRBV21-1|TRBJ1-2
TGTGCCGGGGGAAAGGGCGGTGGCTACACCTTC
CAGGKGGGYTF
>.|.|TRBV6-2/TRBV6-3|TRBJ1-1
TGTGCCAGCAGTCTGACTAACTCGAACACTGAAGCTTTCTTT
CASSLTNSNTEAFF
>.|.|TRBV6-1|TRBJ2-7
TGTGCCAGCAGTGAGAGTAGTTGGCAGCTATACGAGCAGTACTTC
CASSESSWQLYEQYF
>.|.|TRBV6-2/TRBV6-3|TRBJ2-5
TGTGCCAGCAGTTACCAGAGTCTAGGGGGAGAGACCCAGTACTTC
CASSYQSLGGETQYF
>.|TRBD1|TRBV7-2|TRBJ1-2
TGTGCCAGCAGCTTAGGGGGCTCTGGACAGGACTATGGCTACACCTTC
CASSLGGSGQDYGYTF
>few|.|TRBV10-1|TRBJ2-4
TGCGCCAGCACCCCGGCCAAAAACATTCAGTACTTC
CASTPAKNIQYF
>.|TRBD1|TRBV6-5|TRBJ1-1
TGTGCCAGCAGGGTAAAACAGGGGGATATGAACACTGAAGCTTTCTTT
CASRVKQGDMNTEAFF
>once|.|TRBV30|TRBJ1-2
TGTGCCTGGAGTGCGGGACCATCCTACACCTTC
CAWSAGPSYTF
>few|.|TRBV6-6|TRBJ2-2
TGTGCCAGCAGTTACTCCCGAGATTCGTCCGGGGAGCTGTTTTTT
CASSYSRDSSGELFF
>.|TRBD1|TRBV7-8|TRBJ1-5
TGTGCCAGCAGCCCTCGGAGGGGGCAAGACAATCATCCCCAGCATTTT
CASSPRRGQDNHPQHF
>.|.|TRBV20-1|TRBJ2-1
TGCAGTGCTCTAGGGTCTATAGGCTCTAGCAGGGGTGAGCAGTTCTTC
CSALGSIGSSRGEQFF
>.|.|TRBV5-5|TRBJ2-1
TGTGCCAGCAGCCCTATGGGCTCCAATGAGCAGTTCTTC
CASSPMGSNEQFF
>.|TRBD1|TRBV6-6|TRBJ2-1
TGTGCCAGCAGTGTCAGGGGGAATGAGCAGTTCTTC
CASSVRGNEQFF
>.|.|TRBV24-1|TRBJ1-5
TGTGCCACCAGTGGGTCAGGAGTCAATCAGCCCCAGCATTTT
CATSGSGVNQPQHF
>.|.|TRBV27|TRBJ2-3
TGTGCCAGCAGGGCGGAGGTCAGAGATACGCAGTATTTT
CASRAEVRDTQYF
>.|.|TRBV11-2|TRBJ2-7
TGTGCCAGCAGTCCAACCAGGGGAGAAATCTACGAGCAGTACTTC
CASSPTRGEIYEQYF
>.|TRBD2|TRBV4-3|TRBJ2-3
TGCGCCAGCAGCCAAGAAAGGGCGGGGGGGCCTAGAGATACGCAGTATTTT
CASSQERAGGPRDTQYF
>.|.|TRBV12-3/TRBV12-4|TRBJ2-1
TGTGCCAGCAGTTTAACCTGGGCGGGGAATGAGCAGTTCTTC
CASSLTWAGNEQFF
>.|TRBD2|TRBV9|TRBJ2-1
TGTGCCAGCAGCGTAGGTGGTAGCGGGAGAATCCCCTACAATGAGCAGTTCTTC
CASSVGGSGRIPYNEQFF
>.|.|TRBV10-2|TRBJ2-3
TGCGCCAGCAGTGACTACAGGGCAAGTTTGGATACGCAGTATTTT
CASSDYRASLDTQYF
>.|TRBD1|TRBV6-5|TRBJ1-2
TGTGCCACCGAGGGACAGCCCCCTAACTATGGCTACACCTTC
CATEGQPPNYGYTF
>.|TRBD1|TRBV6-5|TRBJ2-5
TGTGCCAGCAGACTCGGACAGGCCGAGGCAGAGACCCAGTACTTC
CASRLGQAEAETQYF
>.|.|TRBV29-1|TRBJ1-6
TGCAGCGCCCGGGACAAGCCGAATTCACCCCTCCACTTT
CSARDKPNSPLHF
>.|TRBD1|TRBV29-1|TRBJ2-1
TGCAGCGTCGACAGGGGGCGAAGCTATGAGCAGTTCTTC
CSVDRGRSYEQFF
>.|TRBD2|TRBV6-5|TRBJ2-1
TGTGCCAGCAGTTACTCGTCAGGACTAGCGGAGTCCAGCACCTACAATGAGCAGTTCTTC
CASSYSSGLAESSTYNEQFF
>few|.|TRBV20-1|TRBJ2-7
TGCAGTGCTAAAGCCAGCTCCTACGAGCAGTACTTC
CSAKASSYEQYF
>.|.|TRBV20-1|TRBJ2-1
TGCAGTGCTAGGGGGGGATATGAGCAGTTCTTC
CSARGGYEQFF
>.|TRBD1|TRBV20-1|TRBJ1-6
TGCAGTGTTGGGACAGGGAAGGTTTCACCCCTCCACTTT
CSVGTGKVSPLHF